A single sample is the source of the 27 T cell receptor beta chains below, sequenced in a study of T cells in Graves' hyperthyroidism and ophthalmopathy. The CDR3 regions of TCR beta were amplified from RNA transcripts. The HTBI primer set served for first-round RT-PCR of the TCR CDR3. TCRdb reprocessed the multiplex PCR reads with MiXCR, giving one entry per CDR3 protein. In the table there are some 530,000 distinct CDR3 sequences, about 22% of which are singletons. What was sequenced was blood. The receptors derive from a woman in her seventies with Graves' ophthalmopathy.

Ten or more counts support this clonotype. The chain employs TRBV12-3 or TRBV12-4 and TRBJ2-2; 11 nucleotides match TRBD2. The CDR3 totals 15 residues. J lost 1 base, V lost 6 bases, and 1 base had no gene match. CDR3 sequence (DNA): TGTGCCAGCAGCCTAGCGGGAGGGAACACCGGGGAGCTGTTTTTT. As protein: CASSLAGGNTGELFF.

This chain uses TRBV6-1 with TRBJ2-1; TRBD2 matches at 8 bases. The CDR3 length is 16 residues. Unmatched junction bases numbered 4, after V lost 3 bases and J lost 0 bases. Germline-derived CDR1 and CDR2 are MNHNS and SASEGT. For the CDR3, the DNA is TGTGCCAGCAGTGACAGACTAGCGCGCTCCTACAATGAGCAGTTCTTC. As protein: CASSDRLARSYNEQFF.

This clonotype was observed a few times. The chain recombines TRBV20-1 with TRBJ2-3; 7 bases fit TRBD1. J was trimmed by 2 bases and V by 5 bases; bases with no gene match: 7. Germline assignment: CDR1 DFQATT and CDR2 SNEGSKA (reference sequence). The CDR3 loop spans 14 amino acids. The CDR3 sequence is CSAARDSDTDTQYF. The DNA of the CDR3 is TGCAGTGCTGCCCGGGACAGCGACACAGATACGCAGTATTTT.

Comments on this clonotype: This may be a read error: a much more frequent sequence differs by one nucleotide. The chain joins TRBV12-3 or TRBV12-4 to TRBJ2-2, with D perhaps matching TRBD1 or TRBD2 (5 bases each). CDR3 length: 15 residues. CDR3: CASSLRGAGTRELFF. The CDR3 DNA is TGTGCCAGCAGTTTAAGAGGGGCGGGCACCCGGGAGCTGTTTTTT.

The rearrangement joins TRBV6-2 or TRBV6-3 to TRBJ1-6, with D perhaps TRBD1 (6 bases). CDR3 size: 14 residues. The germline V and J ends were trimmed by 2 bases and 7 bases, with 9 bases remaining between them. Germline V gene data show CDR1 as MNHEY and CDR2 as SVGEGT. CDR3 nucleotides: TGTGCCAGCAGTTACGGGACACTAAATTCACCCCTCCACTTT. Amino acids: CASSYGTLNSPLHF.

Here the CDR3 reads CASTGTSGTDTQYF. CDR3 nucleotide sequence: TGTGCCAGCACCGGGACTAGCGGCACAGATACGCAGTATTTT. This chain joins TRBV5-6 and TRBJ2-3, with 10 bases matching TRBD2. V was clipped by 6 bases and J by 1 base; unmatched bases: 2. This CDR3 comprises 14 residues. Germline V lookup: CDR1 SGHDT, CDR2 YYEEEE.

In this sample, this clonotype turned up once. The chain is built from TRBV10-3 and TRBJ2-6; 9 bases are a match to TRBD1. CDR1 ENHRY and CDR2 SYGVKD come from the germline V gene. Trimming cost V 6 bases and J 0 bases; bases outside gene matches: 9. The CDR3 loop spans 18 amino acids. The CDR3, as DNA: TGTGCCATCAGCCAAACAGGACAGGGGTCCTCTGGGGCCAACGTCCTGACTTTC. Protein: CAISQTGQGSSGANVLTF.

This clonotype was seen only a few times. The rearrangement joins TRBV6-4 to TRBJ2-7, with 7 bases matching TRBD2. V lost 3 bases to trimming and J lost 1 base; unmatched junction nucleotides: 3. CDR3 length equals 14 residues. Germline CDR1 reads MRHNA; CDR2 reads SNTAGT. CDR3: CASSEGGESYEQYF. The DNA for the CDR3 is TGTGCCAGCAGTGAGGGGGGGGAGTCCTACGAGCAGTACTTC.

This clonotype was seen a few times. The chain links TRBV9 to TRBJ2-1; 8 positions match TRBD2. CDR3 length: 15 amino acids. Germline values: CDR1 SGDLS, CDR2 YYNGEE. V lost 0 bases, J lost 1 base, and 0 bases stayed unmatched. CDR3 residues: CASSVAGGSYNEQFF. The DNA for the CDR3 is TGTGCCAGCAGCGTAGCGGGAGGGTCCTACAATGAGCAGTTCTTC.

V is TRBV6-1 and J is TRBJ1-4, with D tentatively TRBD1 (6 bases). Germline-derived CDR1 and CDR2 are MNHNS and SASEGT. The CDR3 contains 15 residues. The ends were cut back, 1 base at V and 7 bases at J, with 13 bases in the middle. The CDR3 DNA sequence: TGTGCCAGCAGTGAAGGGGGGGGGCGAAGTGAAAAACTGTTTTTT. The encoded protein is CASSEGGGRSEKLFF.

This chain joins TRBV28 and TRBJ2-1; D gene uncertain. CDR1 is MDHEN and CDR2 is SYDVKM in the germline V gene. The CDR3 covers 14 residues. Trimming left V 4 bases short and J 3 bases short, with 10 bases between. CDR3 sequence: CASSYGSYYNEQFF. CDR3 coding DNA: TGTGCCAGCAGTTACGGGTCCTACTACAATGAGCAGTTCTTC.

This clonotype came up many times. The gene calls are TRBV3-1 and TRBJ2-3, with D possibly matching TRBD1 (6 bases). The CDR3 runs 14 residues. Between the trimmed V and J ends, which lost 2 bases and 4 bases, there was a span of 10 bases. In germline, CDR1 is LGHDT, CDR2 YNNKEL (reference sequence). Here the CDR3 reads CASSQQGSADTQYF. As DNA, the CDR3 is TGTGCCAGCAGCCAACAGGGGAGCGCAGATACGCAGTATTTT.

This clonotype occurred many times. Sequence at one end of the junction differs from germline and may be a read error. The rearrangement links TRBV12-3 or TRBV12-4 to TRBJ1-1; no definite D call. This CDR3 is 13 amino acids long. CDR3 amino acids: CASRLVTGTEAFF. The CDR3 DNA reads TGTGCCAGCAGATTAGTCACTGGGACTGAAGCTTTCTTT.

This chain links TRBV12-3 or TRBV12-4 with TRBJ2-7; 7 bases are a match to TRBD1. V was clipped by 5 bases and J by 6 bases; unmatched bases: 7. The CDR3 totals 13 residues. The CDR3 coding sequence is TGTGCCAGCAGTGGACAGGTGGGCGCCGAGCAGTACTTC. It encodes CASSGQVGAEQYF.

This clonotype was counted many times. The rearrangement uses TRBV28 and TRBJ2-7; D is unresolved. V lost 2 bases and J lost 2, with 28 bases in between. CDR3 size: 20 residues. Germline V gene data show CDR1 as MDHEN and CDR2 as SYDVKM. CDR3 amino acids: CASSLGVVGSPGVYPYEQYF. The CDR3 DNA sequence: TGTGCCAGCAGTTTAGGCGTAGTAGGCTCCCCTGGAGTTTATCCCTACGAGCAGTACTTC.

This clonotype was found a few times. This rearrangement joins TRBV19 to TRBJ2-1, with 8 bases identical to TRBD2. In germline, CDR1 is LNHDA, CDR2 SQIVND (reference sequence). Trimming removed 5 bases from V and 1 base from J; junction bases left unmatched: 10. This CDR3 contains 17 residues. CDR3: CASSPYGLASSYNEQFF. The CDR3 nucleotides read TGTGCCAGTAGTCCCTACGGACTAGCTAGTTCCTACAATGAGCAGTTCTTC.

V and J are TRBV7-9 and TRBJ1-4; D perhaps matches TRBD1 (6 bases). The V gene's germline CDR1 is SEHNR and CDR2 FQNEAQ (reference sequence). This CDR3 spans 15 amino acids. Between the trimmed V and J ends, which lost 5 bases and 4 bases, there was a span of 14 bases. CDR3 sequence (DNA): TGTGCCAGCAGCACCCTGGACAGACTTAATGAAAAACTGTTTTTT. It translates to CASSTLDRLNEKLFF.

The sample holds many counts of this clonotype. The chain employs TRBV7-9 and TRBJ1-4, with 11 bases that match TRBD1. The CDR3 covers 14 residues. The ends lost 4 bases at V and 8 bases at J; junction bases unmatched: 3. Per the germline V gene, CDR1 is SEHNR and CDR2 is FQNEAQ (reference sequence). Written as DNA, the CDR3 is TGTGCCAGCAGCTCGGGACAGGGGGTAGAAAAACTGTTTTTT. Translated: CASSSGQGVEKLFF.

In this sample, this clonotype turned up many times. This sequence joins TRBV12-3 or TRBV12-4 and TRBJ1-2; 8 bases map to TRBD1. J gave up 5 bases and V 5 bases, and 10 bases lay outside the gene matches. The CDR3 has 15 amino acids. CDR3 residues: CASSPRTGSQYGYTF. For the CDR3, the DNA is TGTGCCAGCAGTCCTCGGACAGGGTCGCAATATGGCTACACCTTC.

This clonotype was seen more than once but under ten times. The CDR3 nucleotides are TGCGCCAGCAGCTCCGGGGACACCTACTACGAGCAGTACTTC. Translation: CASSSGDTYYEQYF. The chain employs TRBV5-1 and TRBJ2-7; tentative D call: TRBD1 (6 bases). V was shortened by 3 bases and J by 3 bases, with 13 bases between the two germline ends. The CDR3 contains 14 residues. Germline assignment: CDR1 SGHRS and CDR2 YFSETQ.

This clonotype was counted at least ten times. This chain joins TRBV2 and TRBJ2-3, with a possible D match to TRBD2 (5 bases). The CDR3 consists of 15 residues. Per germline, CDR1 SNHLY and CDR2 FYNNEI. With 5 bases removed from V and 1 base from J, the gap between germline ends came to 13 bases. CDR3 coding DNA: TGTGCCAGCAGTCCCCTTACTAGTCGCACAGATACGCAGTATTTT. Translating it yields CASSPLTSRTDTQYF.

This clonotype was seen ten or more times. The genes are TRBV19 and TRBJ1-1, with a tentative D call TRBD1 (6 bases). CDR1 is LNHDA and CDR2 is SQIVND in the germline V gene (reference sequence). This CDR3 is built from 14 residues. V was cut by 6 bases and J by 1 base, with 12 bases left in between. CDR3 DNA: TGTGCCAGTAGAGCGGGACATGGGAACACTGAAGCTTTCTTT. Protein product: CASRAGHGNTEAFF.

J is TRBJ1-2 and V is TRBV20-1; 11 bases are a match to TRBD1. Trimming took 1 base from V and 2 from J; bases not matched to a gene: 6. Germline CDR1 is DFQATT and CDR2 is SNEGSKA (reference sequence). CDR3 length: 16 amino acids. CDR3: CSARGGTGGRNYGYTF. CDR3 coding DNA: TGCAGTGCTAGAGGCGGGACAGGGGGGAGAAACTATGGCTACACCTTC.

The chain carries TRBV6-5 and TRBJ1-1; tentatively, D is TRBD1 (5 bases). The CDR3 extends over 16 amino acids. Trimming pared 2 bases from V and 1 base from J, leaving 14 bases between. In germline, CDR1 is MNHEY, CDR2 SVGAGI. DNA of the CDR3: TGTGCCAGCAGTTACGGATCGGGACCGAAGAACACTGAAGCTTTCTTT. It codes for CASSYGSGPKNTEAFF.

The DNA for the CDR3 is TGTGCCACCAGCGGCGAGAGGTGCACCTCCTACGAGCAGTACTTC. Translation: CATSGERCTSYEQYF. This chain uses TRBV24-1 with TRBJ2-7, with unresolved D. Trimming left V 7 bases short and J 0 bases short, with 15 bases between. Looked up from germline, CDR1 is KGHDR and CDR2 is SFDVKD. The CDR3 extends over 15 amino acids.

The chain uses TRBV7-3 and TRBJ2-7; D call uncertain. Trimming left V 2 bases short and J 0 bases short, with 8 bases between. The CDR3 totals 14 residues. Germline assignment: CDR1 SGHTA and CDR2 FQGTGA. The CDR3, as DNA: TGTGCCAGCAGCTTACTTAAAGGCTCCTACGAGCAGTACTTC. Amino acid sequence: CASSLLKGSYEQYF.

The chain recombines TRBV13 with TRBJ2-1; TRBD2 matches 11 bases. V was pared by 0 bases and J by 5 bases, with 3 bases of the junction left unmatched. The CDR3 totals 16 residues. Germline CDR1 and CDR2: PRHDT and FYEKMQ (reference sequence). The CDR3 coding sequence is TGTGCCAGCAGCTTAGGAGCTAGCGGGGGGCACAATGAGCAGTTCTTC. Protein: CASSLGASGGHNEQFF.